The rows below give T cell receptor beta chains drawn from one sample of a study of early T cells in non-severe SARS-CoV-2 infection. Each CDR3 protein is one row after TCRdb ran MiXCR on the 5' RACE reads. The top ten clones hold about 32% of a sample with 35,000 to 45,000 distinct CDR3 sequences, 5.3% of them seen once. Sequencing was done on a sample of whole blood. The receptors shown here come from an adult who was a healthcare worker with PCR-confirmed SARS-CoV-2 infection or an uninfected control (not recorded which). Each CDR3 is given with its conserved first and last residue. Each record gives: D gene, CDR3 length, clone size, J gene, V gene, CDR3 DNA, CDR3 protein. A D gene is named only where the DNA matches it firmly. Clone size is shown for a subset of rows, as once, few, many or a class of expanded clone.

>TRBD2|16|NA|TRBJ2-3|TRBV4-2
TGTGCCAGCAGCCAAGATCAACTAGCGCTCACAGATACGCAGTATTTT
CASSQDQLALTDTQYF
>NA|14|many|TRBJ2-1|TRBV12-5
TGTGCTAGTGGTTTGGTCGGGCTAGCTGGTGAGCAGTTCTTC
CASGLVGLAGEQFF
>NA|13|NA|TRBJ2-1|TRBV12-3/TRBV12-4
TGTGCCAGCAGTTTAGGGGCCCCGGGTGAGCAGTTCTTC
CASSLGAPGEQFF
>NA|14|many|TRBJ2-1|TRBV30
TGTGCCTGGAGTGGAGCTAGCGTCGCCTTTGAGCAGTTCTTC
CAWSGASVAFEQFF
>NA|16|NA|TRBJ2-2|TRBV25-1
TGTGCCAGCAGTAAGTGGGTAGGACAGAACACCGGGGAGCTTTTTTTT
CASSKWVGQNTGELFF
>NA|14|many|TRBJ2-6|TRBV20-1
TGCAGTGCTGCCGAGACCTCTGGGGCCAACGTCCTGACTTTC
CSAAETSGANVLTF
>TRBD2|18|many|TRBJ2-5|TRBV6-2/TRBV6-3
TGTGCCAGCACCAGTGGGCTAGCGGGGGAACGTTCCCAAGAGACCCAGTACTTC
CASTSGLAGERSQETQYF
>TRBD1|12|many|TRBJ2-7|TRBV29-1
TGCAGCGTTGGGGACAGGGGCTACGAGCAGTACTTC
CSVGDRGYEQYF
>NA|14|many|TRBJ1-6|TRBV12-5
TGTGCTAGTGGTTTGGGTGGCAAAAATTCACCCCTCCACTTT
CASGLGGKNSPLHF
>TRBD1|17|many|TRBJ2-4|TRBV28
TGTGCCAGCAGCTTACCCCGGCAGGGGGTAGCCAAAAACATTCAGTACTTC
CASSLPRQGVAKNIQYF
>NA|17|many|TRBJ1-1|TRBV28
TGTGCCAGCAGTTTATCAATGTCCGACAGCAAGAACACTGAAGCTTTCTTT
CASSLSMSDSKNTEAFF
>NA|16|many|TRBJ2-3|TRBV9
TGTGCCAGCAGCGCCTTGGTCGGGGGGCACACAGATACGCAGTATTTT
CASSALVGGHTDTQYF
>NA|15|few|TRBJ2-7|TRBV14
TGTGCCAGCAGCCAAGATTACTATCCCTACTACGAGCAGTACTTC
CASSQDYYPYYEQYF
>TRBD1|17|few|TRBJ2-7|TRBV3-1
TGTGCCAGCAGCCATTCAAGTAAAAGGACAGGAGCCTACGAGCAGTACTTC
CASSHSSKRTGAYEQYF
>TRBD1|14|NA|TRBJ2-3|TRBV30
TGTGCCTGGGGGACAGGGGCCTTCACAGATACGCAGTATTTT
CAWGTGAFTDTQYF
>NA|14|NA|TRBJ2-7|TRBV13
TGTGCCAGCAGCTTTGGGGGCCGTACCGGCGGGCAGTACTTC
CASSFGGRTGGQYF
>NA|14|NA|TRBJ2-2|TRBV19
TGTGCCAGTACCATGGGGGGTACCACCGGGGAGCTGTTTTTT
CASTMGGTTGELFF
>NA|15|many|TRBJ2-6|TRBV19
TGTGCCAGTAGTACTGAGGGTTTTGGGGCCAACGTCCTGACTTTC
CASSTEGFGANVLTF
>NA|15|many|TRBJ1-1|TRBV11-2
TGTGCCAGCAGCACGCTCAAGGGACGGCGGGCGGAAGCTTTCTTT
CASSTLKGRRAEAFF
>NA|15|NA|TRBJ2-1|TRBV27
TGTGCCAGCAGCACCAACCGGGACACCCCAATAATGCAGTTCTTC
CASSTNRDTPIMQFF
>NA|16|few|TRBJ2-1|TRBV7-9
TGTGCCAGCAGCTTAAGGGGGGCCTCCCCCTACAATGAGCAGTTCTTC
CASSLRGASPYNEQFF
>TRBD2|14|many|TRBJ2-1|TRBV6-6
TGTGCCAGCACCCAAGGGGGACTAGCAATTGAGCAGTTCTTC
CASTQGGLAIEQFF
>TRBD1|17|many|TRBJ2-3|TRBV5-1
TGCGCCAGCAGCTTGAGTCTGACAGGGGCATACACAGATACGCAGTATTTT
CASSLSLTGAYTDTQYF
>NA|14|few|TRBJ2-2|TRBV11-2
TGTGCCAGCAGCTTAGATCAGAGATCCGGGGAGCTGTTTTTT
CASSLDQRSGELFF
>NA|13|many|TRBJ2-7|TRBV13
TGTGCCAGCAGCTTCCGGGGCCCCAGCGAGCAGTACTTC
CASSFRGPSEQYF
>TRBD1|18|few|TRBJ1-2|TRBV5-1
TGCGCCAGCAGCCTGACCGGGACAGGGGGCGCGTCGTCCTATGGCTACACCTTC
CASSLTGTGGASSYGYTF
>TRBD1|16|many|TRBJ2-1|TRBV2
TGTGCCAGCAGTGTCCGGGACAGGGGCTCCTACAATGAGCAGTTCTTC
CASSVRDRGSYNEQFF
>NA|13|NA|TRBJ2-2|TRBV7-6
TGTGCCAGCAGCCCAAGGGACACCGGGGAGCTGTTTTTT
CASSPRDTGELFF
>TRBD1|17|many|TRBJ2-1|TRBV7-7
TGTGCTAGCAGCTTAGACAGGGTTGAGCCCTGGCTCAATGAGCAGTTCTTC
CASSLDRVEPWLNEQFF
>NA|15|many|TRBJ2-2|TRBV12-3/TRBV12-4
TGTGCCAGCAGTTTAGGTAGCGGAGACACCGGGGAGCTGTTTTTT
CASSLGSGDTGELFF
>TRBD2|16|many|TRBJ2-3|TRBV7-2
TGTGCCAGCAGCTTAAGCGGGGGGGCCGGGGCAGATACGCAGTATTTT
CASSLSGGAGADTQYF
>NA|16|many|TRBJ2-5|TRBV3-1
TGTGCCAGCAGCCAAGTAGACAGTAGAGGGGAAGAGACCCAGTACTTC
CASSQVDSRGEETQYF
>NA|14|NA|TRBJ1-2|TRBV12-3/TRBV12-4
TGTGCCAGCAGTTTAATTGCCTGGCCTGGGGAAACCACCTTC
CASSLIAWPGETTF
>NA|14|many|TRBJ1-2|TRBV20-1
TGCAGTGCTAGAGAAGCGACCCAGAGCTATGGCTACACCTTC
CSAREATQSYGYTF
>TRBD1|14|many|TRBJ1-5|TRBV30
TGTGCCTGGAGTGTACTACAGGGGAATCAGCCCCAGCATTTT
CAWSVLQGNQPQHF
>NA|13|many|TRBJ1-6|TRBV28
TGTGCCAGCAGTGCCTTTTTGAATTCACCCCTCCACTTT
CASSAFLNSPLHF
>NA|14|few|TRBJ2-5|TRBV7-2
TGTGCCAGCAGCCCCCGACGGGGAGAAGAGACCCAGTACTTC
CASSPRRGEETQYF
>NA|13|many|TRBJ1-1|TRBV30
TGTGCCTGGAGTGTACGCAGGAACACTGAAGCTTTCTTT
CAWSVRRNTEAFF
>TRBD2|15|many|TRBJ2-7|TRBV10-3
TGTGCCATCAGTGAGTCAAGCGGGAGCCCCTACGAGCAGTACTTC
CAISESSGSPYEQYF
>NA|12|many|TRBJ2-4|TRBV28
TGTGCCAGCAGCCCGACACAAACCATTCAGTACTTC
CASSPTQTIQYF
>TRBD2|16|many|TRBJ2-3|TRBV11-2
TGTGCCAGCAGCTCCGAGACTAGCGGGGGCACAGATACGCAGTATTTT
CASSSETSGGTDTQYF
>NA|15|many|TRBJ2-7|TRBV19
TGTGCCAGTAGTCCTCAGGGGGGGGACGCCTACGAGCAGTACTTC
CASSPQGGDAYEQYF
>NA|16|many|TRBJ1-2|TRBV18
TGTGCCAGCTCAAGCCCCTACCTGCAGGGCAACTATGGCTACACCTTC
CASSSPYLQGNYGYTF
>TRBD2|18|many|TRBJ2-3|TRBV18
TGTGCCAGCTCACCAATGAGCGGGGGAGACACAAGCACAGATACGCAGTATTTT
CASSPMSGGDTSTDTQYF
>TRBD1|14|many|TRBJ2-7|TRBV7-9
TGTGCCAGCAGCTTAAAAGGGGACAGGGGGCCGCAGTACTTC
CASSLKGDRGPQYF
>NA|13|NA|TRBJ1-5|TRBV27
TGTGCCAGCAGTTTAAGTTTTCACCAGCCCCAGCATTTT
CASSLSFHQPQHF
>NA|15|many|TRBJ1-6|TRBV7-2
TGTGCCAGCAGCGTGGTTAGGGGGGATAATTCACCCCTCCACTTT
CASSVVRGDNSPLHF
>NA|15|many|TRBJ2-1|TRBV29-1
TGCAGCGTTCCGGACGGAGCGAGCTCCTACAATGAGCAGTTCTTC
CSVPDGASSYNEQFF